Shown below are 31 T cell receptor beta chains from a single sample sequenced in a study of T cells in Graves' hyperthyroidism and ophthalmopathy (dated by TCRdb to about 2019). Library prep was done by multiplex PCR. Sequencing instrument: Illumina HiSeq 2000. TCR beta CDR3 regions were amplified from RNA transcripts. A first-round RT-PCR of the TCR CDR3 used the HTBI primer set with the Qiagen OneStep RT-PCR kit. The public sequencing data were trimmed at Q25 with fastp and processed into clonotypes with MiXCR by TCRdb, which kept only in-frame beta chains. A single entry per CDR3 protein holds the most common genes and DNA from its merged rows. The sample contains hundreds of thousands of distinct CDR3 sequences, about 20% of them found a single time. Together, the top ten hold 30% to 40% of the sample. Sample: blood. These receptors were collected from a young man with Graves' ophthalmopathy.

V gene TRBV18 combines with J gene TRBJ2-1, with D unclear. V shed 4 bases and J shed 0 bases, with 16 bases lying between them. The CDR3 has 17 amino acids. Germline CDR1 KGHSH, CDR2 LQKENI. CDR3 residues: CASSRVDGYSSYNEQFF. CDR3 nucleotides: TGTGCCAGCTCACGAGTAGACGGATACAGCTCCTACAATGAGCAGTTCTTC.

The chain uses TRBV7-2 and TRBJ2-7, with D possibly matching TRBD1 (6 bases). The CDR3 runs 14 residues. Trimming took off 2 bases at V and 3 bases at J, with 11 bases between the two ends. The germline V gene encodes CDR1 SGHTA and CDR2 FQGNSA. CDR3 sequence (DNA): TGTGCCAGCAGCTTAAACCCCAGGGGCTACGAGCAGTACTTC. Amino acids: CASSLNPRGYEQYF.

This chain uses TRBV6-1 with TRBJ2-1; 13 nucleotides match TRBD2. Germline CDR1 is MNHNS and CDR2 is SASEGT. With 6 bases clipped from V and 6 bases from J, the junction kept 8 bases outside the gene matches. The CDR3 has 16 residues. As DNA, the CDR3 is TGTGCCAGCAGGGGGACTAGCGGGACAAATCCCAATGAGCAGTTCTTC. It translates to CASRGTSGTNPNEQFF.

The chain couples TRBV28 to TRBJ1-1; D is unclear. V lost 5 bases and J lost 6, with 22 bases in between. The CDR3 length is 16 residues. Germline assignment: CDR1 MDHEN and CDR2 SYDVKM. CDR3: CASSAIGFIAGAEAFF. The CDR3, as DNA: TGTGCCAGCAGTGCTATAGGCTTTATCGCGGGCGCTGAAGCTTTCTTT.

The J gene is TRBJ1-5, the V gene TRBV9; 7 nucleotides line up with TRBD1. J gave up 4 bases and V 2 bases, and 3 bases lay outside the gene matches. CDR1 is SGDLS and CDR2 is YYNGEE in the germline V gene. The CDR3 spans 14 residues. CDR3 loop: CASSVGTANQPQHF. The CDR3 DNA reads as TGTGCCAGCAGCGTCGGGACAGCGAATCAGCCCCAGCATTTT.

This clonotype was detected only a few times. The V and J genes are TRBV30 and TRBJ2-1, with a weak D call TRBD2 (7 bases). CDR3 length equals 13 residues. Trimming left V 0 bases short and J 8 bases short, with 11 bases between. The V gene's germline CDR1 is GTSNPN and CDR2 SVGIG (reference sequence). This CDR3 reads CAWSVLGGDEQFF. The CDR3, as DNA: TGTGCCTGGAGTGTACTAGGGGGGGATGAGCAGTTCTTC. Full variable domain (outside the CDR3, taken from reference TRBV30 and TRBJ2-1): SQTIHQWPATLVQPVGSPLSLECTVEGTSNPNLYWYRQAAGRGLQLLFYSVGIGQISSEVPQNLSASRPQDRQFILSSKKLLLSDSGFYLCAWSVLGGDEQFFGPGTRLTVL.

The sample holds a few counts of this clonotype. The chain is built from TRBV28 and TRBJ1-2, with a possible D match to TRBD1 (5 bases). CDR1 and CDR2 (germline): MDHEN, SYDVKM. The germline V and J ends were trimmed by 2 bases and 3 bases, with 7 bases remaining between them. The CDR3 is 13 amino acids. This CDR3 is CASSLIRDYGYTF. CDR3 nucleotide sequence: TGTGCCAGCAGTTTAATCAGGGACTATGGCTACACCTTC.

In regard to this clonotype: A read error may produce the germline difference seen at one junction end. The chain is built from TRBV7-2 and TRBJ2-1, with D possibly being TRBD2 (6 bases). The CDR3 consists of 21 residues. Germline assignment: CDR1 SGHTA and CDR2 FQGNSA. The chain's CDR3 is CAGSLRRGKLGNWNSYNEQFF. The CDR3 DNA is TGTGCCGGCAGCTTACGCCGGGGGAAGCTGGGAAACTGGAACTCCTACAATGAGCAGTTCTTC.

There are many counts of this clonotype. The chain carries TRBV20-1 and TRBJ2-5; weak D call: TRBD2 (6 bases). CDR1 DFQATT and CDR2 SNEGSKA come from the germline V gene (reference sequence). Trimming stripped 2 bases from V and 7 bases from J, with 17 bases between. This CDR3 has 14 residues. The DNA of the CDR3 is TGCAGTGCTAGATTTCAGTTTACAGCGGGGACCCAGTACTTC. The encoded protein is CSARFQFTAGTQYF.

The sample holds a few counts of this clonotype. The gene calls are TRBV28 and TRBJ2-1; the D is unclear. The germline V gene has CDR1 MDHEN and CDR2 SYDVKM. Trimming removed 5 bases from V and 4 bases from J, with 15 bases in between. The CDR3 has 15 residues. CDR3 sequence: CASSPPESPYNEQFF. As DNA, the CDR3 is TGTGCCAGCAGTCCCCCAGAAAGCCCTTACAATGAGCAGTTCTTC. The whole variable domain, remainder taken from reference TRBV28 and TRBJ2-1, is DVKVTQSSRYLVKRTGEKVFLECVQDMDHENMFWYRQDPGLGLRLIYFSYDVKMKEKGDIPEGYSVSREKKERFSLILESASTNQTSMYLCASSPPESPYNEQFFGPGTRLTVL.

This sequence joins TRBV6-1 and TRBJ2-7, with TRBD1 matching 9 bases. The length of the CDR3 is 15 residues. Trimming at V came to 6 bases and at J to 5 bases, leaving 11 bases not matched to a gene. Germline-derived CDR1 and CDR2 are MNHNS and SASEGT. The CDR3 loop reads CASSSLGQGIHEQYF. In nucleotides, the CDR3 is TGTGCCAGCAGCTCTCTGGGACAGGGTATCCACGAGCAGTACTTC.

In DNA form, the CDR3 reads TGTGCCAGCAGCCTCCTTGCGACAGGTCCTGGGGCCCAGTACTTC. It yields the protein CASSLLATGPGAQYF. The chain is built from TRBV7-9 and TRBJ2-5; D may be TRBD1 (6 bases). Germline assignment: CDR1 SEHNR and CDR2 FQNEAQ (reference sequence). The V end was cut by 5 bases, the J end by 9 bases, with 22 bases between. CDR3 length: 15 residues.

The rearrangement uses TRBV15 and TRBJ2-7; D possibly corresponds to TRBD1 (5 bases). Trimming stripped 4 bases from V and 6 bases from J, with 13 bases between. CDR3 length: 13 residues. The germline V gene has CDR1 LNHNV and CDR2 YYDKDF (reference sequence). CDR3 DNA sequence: TGTGCCACCAGCAAAAGCCCTCAGGGCGAGCAGTACTTC. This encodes CATSKSPQGEQYF. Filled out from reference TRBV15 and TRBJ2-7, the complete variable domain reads DAMVIQNPRYQVTQFGKPVTLSCSQTLNHNVMYWYQQKSSQAPKLLFHYYDKDFNNEADTPDNFQSRRPNTSFCFLDIRSPGLGDTAMYLCATSKSPQGEQYFGPGTRLTVT.

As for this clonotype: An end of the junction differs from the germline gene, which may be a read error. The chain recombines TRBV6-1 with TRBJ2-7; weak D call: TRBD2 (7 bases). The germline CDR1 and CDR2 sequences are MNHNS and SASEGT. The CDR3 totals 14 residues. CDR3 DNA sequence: TGTGCCAGCGGTGAACGAGCGGGACAATACGAGCAGTACTTC. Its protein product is CASGERAGQYEQYF.

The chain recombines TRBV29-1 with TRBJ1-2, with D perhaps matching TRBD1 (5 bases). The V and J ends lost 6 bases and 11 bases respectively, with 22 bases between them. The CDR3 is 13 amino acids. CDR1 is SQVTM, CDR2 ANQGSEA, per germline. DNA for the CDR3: TGCAGCGTGGGGCAAGGTGTCAACCGCGATTACACCTTC. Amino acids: CSVGQGVNRDYTF. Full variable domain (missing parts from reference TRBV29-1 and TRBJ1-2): SAVISQKPSRDICQRGTSLTIQCQVDSQVTMMFWYRQQPGQSLTLIATANQGSEATYESGFVIDKFPISRPNLTFSTLTVSNMSPEDSSIYLCSVGQGVNRDYTFGSGTRLTVV.

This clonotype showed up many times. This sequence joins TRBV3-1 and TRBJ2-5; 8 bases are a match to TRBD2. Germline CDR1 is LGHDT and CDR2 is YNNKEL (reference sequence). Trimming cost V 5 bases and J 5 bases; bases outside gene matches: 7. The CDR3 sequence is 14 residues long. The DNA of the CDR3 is TGTGCCAGCAGCAGAGCGGGAGTTGGTGAGACCCAGTACTTC. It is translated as CASSRAGVGETQYF.

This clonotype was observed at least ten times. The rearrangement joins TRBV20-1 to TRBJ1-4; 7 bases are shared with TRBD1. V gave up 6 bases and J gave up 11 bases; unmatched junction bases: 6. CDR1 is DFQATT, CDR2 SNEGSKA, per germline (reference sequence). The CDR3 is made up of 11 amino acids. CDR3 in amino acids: CSADRDGKLFF. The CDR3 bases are TGCAGTGCAGACAGGGATGGGAAACTGTTTTTT.

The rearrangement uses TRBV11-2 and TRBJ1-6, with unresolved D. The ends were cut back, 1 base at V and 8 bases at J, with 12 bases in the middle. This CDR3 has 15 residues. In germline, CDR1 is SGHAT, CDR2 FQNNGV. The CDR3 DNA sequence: TGTGCCAGCAGCTTAGTCTTGGCAGATTATTCACCCCTCCACTTT. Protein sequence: CASSLVLADYSPLHF. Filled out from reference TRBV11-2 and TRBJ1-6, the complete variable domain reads EAGVAQSPRYKIIEKRQSVAFWCNPISGHATLYWYQQILGQGPKLLIQFQNNGVVDDSQLPKDRFSAERLKGVDSTLKIQPAKLEDSAVYLCASSLVLADYSPLHFGNGTRLTVT.

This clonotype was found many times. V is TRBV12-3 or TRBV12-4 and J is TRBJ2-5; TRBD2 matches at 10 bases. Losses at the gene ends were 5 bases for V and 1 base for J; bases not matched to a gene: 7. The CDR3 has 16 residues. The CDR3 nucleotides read TGTGCCAGCAGTCCCTTAGCGGGAGGCCTCCAAGAGACCCAGTACTTC. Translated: CASSPLAGGLQETQYF.

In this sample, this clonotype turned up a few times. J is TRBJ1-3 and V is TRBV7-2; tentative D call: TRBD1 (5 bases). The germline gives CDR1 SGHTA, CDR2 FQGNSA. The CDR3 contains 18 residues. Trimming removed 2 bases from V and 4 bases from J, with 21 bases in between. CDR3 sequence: CASSLPGTGQVSGNTIYF. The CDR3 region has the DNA TGTGCCAGCAGCTTACCGGGGACGGGGCAGGTCTCGGGAAACACCATATATTTT. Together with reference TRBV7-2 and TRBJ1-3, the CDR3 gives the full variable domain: GAGVSQSPSNKVTEKGKDVELRCDPISGHTALYWYRQSLGQGLEFLIYFQGNSAPDKSGLPSDRFSAERTGGSVSTLTIQRTQQEDSAVYLCASSLPGTGQVSGNTIYFGEGSWLTVV.

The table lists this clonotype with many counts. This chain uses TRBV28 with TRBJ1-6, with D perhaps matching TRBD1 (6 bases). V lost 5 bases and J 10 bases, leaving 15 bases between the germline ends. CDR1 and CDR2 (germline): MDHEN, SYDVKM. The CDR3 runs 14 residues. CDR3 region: CASSRGTRVSPLHF. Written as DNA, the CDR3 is TGTGCCAGCAGTCGCGGGACACGGGTATCACCCCTCCACTTT.

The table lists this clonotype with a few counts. The DNA for the CDR3 is TGTGCCAGTAGTATCCCAGGGACGGAGACCCAGTACTTC. Residues: CASSIPGTETQYF. The rearrangement links TRBV19 to TRBJ2-5; the D call may be TRBD1 or TRBD2 (5 bases each). Germline loops: CDR1 LNHDA, CDR2 SQIVND (reference sequence). The CDR3 totals 13 residues. Trimming pared 3 bases from V and 5 bases from J, leaving 10 bases between.

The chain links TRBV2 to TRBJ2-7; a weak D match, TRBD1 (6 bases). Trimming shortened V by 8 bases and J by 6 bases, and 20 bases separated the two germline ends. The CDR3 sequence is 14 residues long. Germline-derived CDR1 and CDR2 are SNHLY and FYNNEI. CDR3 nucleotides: TGTGCCAGCTTTCGGACAGTAATAAGGGGCGAGCAGTACTTC. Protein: CASFRTVIRGEQYF. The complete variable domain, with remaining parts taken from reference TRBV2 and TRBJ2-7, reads EPEVTQTPSHQVTQMGQEVILRCVPISNHLYFYWYRQILGQKVEFLVSFYNNEISEKSEIFDDQFSVERPDGSNFTLKIRSTKLEDSAMYFCASFRTVIRGEQYFGPGTRLTVT.

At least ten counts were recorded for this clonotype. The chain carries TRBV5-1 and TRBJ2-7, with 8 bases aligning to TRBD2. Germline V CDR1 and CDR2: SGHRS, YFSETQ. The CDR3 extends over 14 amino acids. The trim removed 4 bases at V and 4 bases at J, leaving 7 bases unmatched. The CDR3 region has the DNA TGCGCCAGCAGCCCGGGACTAGTCCATTACGAGCAGTACTTC. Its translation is CASSPGLVHYEQYF.

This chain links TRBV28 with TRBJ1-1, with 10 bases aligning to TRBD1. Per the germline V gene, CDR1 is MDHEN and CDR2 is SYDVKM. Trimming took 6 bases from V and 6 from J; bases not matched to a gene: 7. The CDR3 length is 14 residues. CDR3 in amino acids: CASSLTGGISEAFF. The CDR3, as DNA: TGTGCCAGCAGCCTGACAGGGGGCATATCTGAAGCTTTCTTT. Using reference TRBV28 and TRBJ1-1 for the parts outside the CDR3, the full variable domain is DVKVTQSSRYLVKRTGEKVFLECVQDMDHENMFWYRQDPGLGLRLIYFSYDVKMKEKGDIPEGYSVSREKKERFSLILESASTNQTSMYLCASSLTGGISEAFFGQGTRLTVV.

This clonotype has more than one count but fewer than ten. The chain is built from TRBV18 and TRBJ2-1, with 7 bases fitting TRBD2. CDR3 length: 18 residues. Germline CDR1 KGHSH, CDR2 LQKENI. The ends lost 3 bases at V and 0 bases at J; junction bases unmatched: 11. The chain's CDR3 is CASSPLSERGVSYNEQFF. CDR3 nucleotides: TGTGCCAGCTCACCCTTGAGTGAGCGGGGAGTCTCCTACAATGAGCAGTTCTTC.

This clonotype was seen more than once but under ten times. The CDR3 coding sequence is TGTGCCAGCACCTATCCGGAAATTTCGTCTAGCACAGATACGCAGTATTTT. It is translated as CASTYPEISSSTDTQYF. The V gene is TRBV7-9, the J gene TRBJ2-3; D remains unclear. The germline V gene encodes CDR1 SEHNR and CDR2 FQNEAQ (reference sequence). Deletions cut 7 bases from V and 0 bases from J, with 20 bases between. The CDR3 sequence is 17 residues long.

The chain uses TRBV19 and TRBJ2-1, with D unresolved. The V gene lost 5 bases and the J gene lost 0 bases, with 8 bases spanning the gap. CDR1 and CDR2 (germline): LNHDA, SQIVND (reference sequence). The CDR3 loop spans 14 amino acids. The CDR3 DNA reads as TGTGCCAGTAGTGCTGCGGCCTCCTACAATGAGCAGTTCTTC. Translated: CASSAAASYNEQFF.

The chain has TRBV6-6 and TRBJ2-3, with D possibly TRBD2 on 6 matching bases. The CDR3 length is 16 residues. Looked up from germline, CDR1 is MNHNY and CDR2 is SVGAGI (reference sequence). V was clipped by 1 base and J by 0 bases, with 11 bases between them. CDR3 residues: CASSYLGGTSTDTQYF. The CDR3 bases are TGTGCCAGCAGTTACTTAGGCGGGACTAGCACAGATACGCAGTATTTT.

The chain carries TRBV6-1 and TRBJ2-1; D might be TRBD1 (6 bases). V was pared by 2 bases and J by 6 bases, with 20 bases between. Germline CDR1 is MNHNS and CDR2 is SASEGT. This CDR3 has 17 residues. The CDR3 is CASSEFHLGAGSNEQFF. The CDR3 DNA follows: TGTGCCAGCAGTGAATTTCATCTGGGGGCTGGATCCAATGAGCAGTTCTTC.

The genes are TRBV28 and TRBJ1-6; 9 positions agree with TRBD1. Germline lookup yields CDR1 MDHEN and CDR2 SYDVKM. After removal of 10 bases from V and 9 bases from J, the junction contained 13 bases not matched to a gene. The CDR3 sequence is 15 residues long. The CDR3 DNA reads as TGTGCCACCGCCACGGGACAGGGTCCTAGTTCACCCCTCCACTTT. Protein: CATATGQGPSSPLHF.